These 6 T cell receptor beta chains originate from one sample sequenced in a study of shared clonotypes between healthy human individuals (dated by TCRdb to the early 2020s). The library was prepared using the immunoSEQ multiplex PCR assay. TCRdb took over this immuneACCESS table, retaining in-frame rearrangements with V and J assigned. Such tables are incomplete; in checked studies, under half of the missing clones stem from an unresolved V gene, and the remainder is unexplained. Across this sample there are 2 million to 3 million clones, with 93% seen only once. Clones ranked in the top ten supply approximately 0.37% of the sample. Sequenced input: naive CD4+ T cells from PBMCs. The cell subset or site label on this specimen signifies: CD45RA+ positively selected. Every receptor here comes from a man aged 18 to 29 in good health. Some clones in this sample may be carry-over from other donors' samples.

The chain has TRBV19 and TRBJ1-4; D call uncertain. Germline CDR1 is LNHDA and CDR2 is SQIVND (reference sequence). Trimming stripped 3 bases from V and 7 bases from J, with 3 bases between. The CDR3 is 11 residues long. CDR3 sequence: CASSIAEKLFF. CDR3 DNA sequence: TGTGCCAGTAGTATCGCTGAAAAACTGTTTTTT.

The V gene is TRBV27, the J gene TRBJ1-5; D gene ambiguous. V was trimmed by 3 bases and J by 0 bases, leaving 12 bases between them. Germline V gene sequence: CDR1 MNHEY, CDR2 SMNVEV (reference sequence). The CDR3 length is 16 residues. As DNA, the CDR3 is TGTGCCAGCAGTTTTATCGCTGACATTAGCAATCAGCCCCAGCATTTT. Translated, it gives CASSFIADISNQPQHF.

Here the CDR3 DNA reads TGTGCCAGCAGCCAAGTGGGGTTGTGGGAGGCAGATACGCAGTATTTT. Its protein is CASSQVGLWEADTQYF. The chain links TRBV4-2 to TRBJ2-3; the D gene is possibly TRBD2 (6 bases). This CDR3 has 16 amino acids. Trimming shortened V by 1 base and J by 4 bases, and 15 bases separated the two germline ends. The V gene's germline CDR1 is LGHNA and CDR2 YNFKEQ.

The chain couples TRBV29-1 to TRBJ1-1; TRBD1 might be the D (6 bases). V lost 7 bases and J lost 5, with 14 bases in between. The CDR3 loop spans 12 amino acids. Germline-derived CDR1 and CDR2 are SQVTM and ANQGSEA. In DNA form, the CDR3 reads TGCAGCGCGGGGGGCGCAGGAACTGAAGCTTTCTTT. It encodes CSAGGAGTEAFF.

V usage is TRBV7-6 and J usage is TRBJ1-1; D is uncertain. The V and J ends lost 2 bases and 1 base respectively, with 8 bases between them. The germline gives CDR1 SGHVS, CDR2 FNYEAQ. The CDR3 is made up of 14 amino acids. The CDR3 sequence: CASSLQTKNTEAFF. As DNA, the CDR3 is TGTGCCAGCAGCTTACAGACGAAGAACACTGAAGCTTTCTTT.

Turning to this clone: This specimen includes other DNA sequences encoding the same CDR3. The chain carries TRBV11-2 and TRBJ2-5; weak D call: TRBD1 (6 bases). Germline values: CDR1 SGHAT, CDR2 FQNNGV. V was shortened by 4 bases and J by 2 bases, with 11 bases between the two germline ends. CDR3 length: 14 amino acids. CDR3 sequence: CASSSRQVQETQYF. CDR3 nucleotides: TGTGCCAGCAGCTCACGACAGGTACAAGAGACCCAGTACTTC.